This T cell receptor (beta chain) was captured in a study of cytomegalovirus exposure and HLA in healthy donors. Study outcomes and limitations: About 90% or about 30% of the time was how often most TCR beta V segments were productive, according to an earlier analysis. Later analysis identified several of the most significant clusters that appeared linked to common viral pathogens. Some V segments, including TRBV6-2 and TRBV6-3, were excluded as indistinguishable.

This clone occurred a few times. What it binds is not known. Researchers ran the PCR with 60 Vbeta and 13 Jbeta primers. Some clones are missing from TCRdb's copy, which holds only in-frame ones; the method was immunoSEQ multiplex PCR. The sample has around 200,000 clones; around 68% are singletons. Germline loops: CDR1 SGDLS, CDR2 YYNGEE. The CDR3 is 16 amino acids. V gave up 3 bases and J gave up 0 bases, with 16 bases separating them. The sequenced sample consisted of PBMCs. The clonotype was recovered from a man aged 35 to 55 in good health and CMV-seronegative. This chain uses TRBV9 with TRBJ2-7; a weak D match, TRBD2 (6 bases). The CDR3, as DNA: TGTGCCAGCAGCGCCTACGGGACTCCGCGCTCCTACGAGCAGTACTTC. As protein: CASSAYGTPRSYEQYF.